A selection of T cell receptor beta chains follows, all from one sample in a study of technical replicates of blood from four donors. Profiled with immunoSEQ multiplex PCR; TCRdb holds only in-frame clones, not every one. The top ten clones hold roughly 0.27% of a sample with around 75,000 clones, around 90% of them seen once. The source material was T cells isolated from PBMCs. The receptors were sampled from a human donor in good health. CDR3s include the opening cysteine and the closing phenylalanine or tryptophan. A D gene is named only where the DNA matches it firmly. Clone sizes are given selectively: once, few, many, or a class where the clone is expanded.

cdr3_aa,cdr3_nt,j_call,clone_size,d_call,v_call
CASSQELAESPTDTQYF,TGCGCCAGCAGTCAAGAACTAGCAGAATCTCCCACAGATACGCAGTATTTT,TRBJ2-3,.,.,TRBV23-1
CASRGRSGIVNEQFF,TGCGCCAGCAGGGGAAGGAGCGGGATCGTCAATGAGCAGTTCTTC,TRBJ2-1,.,TRBD2,TRBV10-2
CASSYSTGGRGYGYTF,TGTGCCAGCAGTTACTCAACAGGGGGCAGGGGCTATGGCTACACCTTC,TRBJ1-2,.,TRBD1,TRBV6-5
CASSIAPGQGKKRQPQHF,TGTGCCAGTAGTATAGCCCCGGGACAGGGAAAAAAAAGGCAGCCCCAGCATTTT,TRBJ1-5,.,TRBD1,TRBV19
CATSRGGVGYEQYF,TGTGCCACCAGCAGAGGCGGGGTAGGGTACGAGCAGTACTTC,TRBJ2-7,.,.,TRBV15
CASSYFGGGSEAFF,TGTGCCAGCAGTTACTTTGGGGGAGGATCGGAAGCTTTCTTT,TRBJ1-1,.,.,TRBV6-5
CSARRGETQYF,TGCAGTGCTCGACGGGGAGAGACCCAGTACTTC,TRBJ2-5,once,.,TRBV20-1
CASSFGLAGGYEQFF,TGTGCCAGCAGTTTCGGACTAGCGGGAGGCTATGAGCAGTTCTTC,TRBJ2-1,.,TRBD2,TRBV6-5
CASSSGERVTDTQYF,TGCGCCAGCAGCTCCGGAGAGAGGGTTACAGATACGCAGTATTTT,TRBJ2-3,once,.,TRBV5-1
CASSKGEDQPQHF,TGTGCCAGCAGCAAAGGAGAGGATCAGCCCCAGCATTTT,TRBJ1-5,.,.,TRBV21-1
CAISASGTTNTEAFF,TGTGCCATCAGTGCGTCCGGGACAACGAACACTGAAGCTTTCTTT,TRBJ1-1,.,.,TRBV10-3
CASSAFGQLNQPQHF,TGTGCCAGCAGCGCCTTTGGACAGCTCAATCAGCCCCAGCATTTT,TRBJ1-5,.,.,TRBV9
CASRSRGRDYGYTF,TGTGCCAGCAGGAGCCGGGGTCGTGACTATGGCTACACCTTC,TRBJ1-2,.,.,TRBV6-6